The TCR beta chain described here comes from a study of T cells in Graves' hyperthyroidism and ophthalmopathy. Notes on the study in general: Ophthalmopathy got predicted by the model a median approximately 6.4 months before its onset. The authors' 13 V-J model separated ophthalmopathy from stable hyperthyroidism.

The CDR3 has 18 amino acids. Germline trimming cut 6 bases from V and 1 base from J; bases unmatched to any gene: 12. Germline V gene sequence: CDR1 LGHDT, CDR2 YNNKEL (reference sequence). This clonotype was seen at least ten times. Its specificity is unknown. Thyroid ultrasound and orbital computed tomography, with clinical symptoms and serum thyroxine and TRAb, informed diagnoses. The sample of blood was obtained at first hyperthyroidism diagnosis (before any ophthalmopathy symptoms). RNA transcripts gave rise to amplified TCR beta CDR3 regions. The study used the HTBI primer set for a first-round RT-PCR of the TCR CDR3. TCRdb independently ran MiXCR on the multiplex PCR reads; one entry per CDR3 protein. This table has about 360,000 distinct CDR3 sequences, about 15% appearing once.

Sequenced: blood. The J gene is TRBJ2-1, the V gene TRBV3-1; TRBD2 agrees at 10 bases. This TCR was recovered from a young woman with Graves' hyperthyroidism that later progressed to Graves' ophthalmopathy. CDR3: CASSPGLAGVLSYNEQFF. CDR3 nucleotides: TGTGCCAGCAGTCCGGGGCTAGCGGGAGTATTATCCTACAATGAGCAGTTCTTC.